Sequencing of this T cell receptor beta chain was carried out in a study of blood T cell repertoires in COVID-19. Clones were sequenced by immunoSEQ multiplex PCR, and TCRdb holds only the in-frame ones, with some missing. The data contain 45,000 to 75,000 clones, 85% to 90% of them singletons. Trimming cost V 1 base and J 5 bases, with 18 bases left between them. The CDR3 extends over 16 amino acids. CDR1 is SGHNT and CDR2 is YYREEE in the germline V gene (reference sequence). This chain connects TRBV5-4 to TRBJ1-1; D is ambiguous. Specimen: peripheral blood. This clonotype was sampled from a man in his 60s with acute or convalescent COVID-19. The CDR3 sequence is CASSLRNRPQRTEAFF. DNA for the CDR3: TGTGCCAGCAGCTTGCGTAACAGACCCCAACGGACTGAAGCTTTCTTT.